What follows describes a single TCR beta chain. The antigen remains undetermined. This sequence may be a read error, since a much larger clone differs from it by one base. This record comes from a study of blood T cells in healthy people across ages. A J-beta primer mix and a sample-barcoded 5' primer were used in a second PCR of roughly 6 to 12 cycles. TCRdb redid the calling of the 5' RACE reads with MiXCR, one entry per CDR3 protein. The sample lists around 670,000 distinct CDR3 sequences, under 30% occurring once. General study results and limits: No conclusive comparison of naive versus antigen-experienced cells was possible with unsorted PBMCs.

This CDR3 has 15 residues. Per the germline V gene, CDR1 is DFQATT and CDR2 is SNEGSKA (reference sequence). This chain connects TRBV20-1 to TRBJ1-1; D call uncertain. The clonotype comes from a woman over 75 in good health. The material sequenced was blood. The DNA for the CDR3 is TGCAGTGCTAGAGATCCTCTCCGGGCGGCCACTGGAGCTTTCTTT. Translating gives CSARDPLRAATGAFF.